The clone carrying this T cell receptor (beta chain) was found once. Its antigen is not known. The germline gives CDR1 MGHRA, CDR2 YSYEKL. The CDR3 has 14 residues. Trimming took off 0 bases at V and 2 bases at J, with 8 bases between the two ends. The data belong to a study of shared clonotypes between healthy human individuals. Findings of the study overall: Researchers found naive subsets generally carried larger estimated richness than memory subsets. It was the non-shared clonotypes that had lower generation probabilities than clonotypes shared by all four donors.

Those who donated, Caucasian adults without exception, all lived in Nashville, Tennessee. Profiling relied on immunoSEQ multiplex PCR, and the TCRdb table lists in-frame clones only, not all of them. The sample has some 700,000 clones, 90% seen once. Sequencing was performed on memory CD8+ T cells from PBMCs. Subset defined: CD45RO+ cells pooled with CCR7-negative TemRA cells. The chain has TRBV4-1 and TRBJ2-7, with a weak D call TRBD2 (5 bases). The clonotype originates from a young man in good health. Some clones in this sample may be carry-over from other donors' samples. The CDR3 DNA is TGCGCCAGCAGCCAAGAGTCCGGGACCTACGAGCAGTACTTC. Its translation is CASSQESGTYEQYF.